These T cell receptor beta chains were read from a single sample in a study of CD8+ T cells in alopecia areata. TCRdb's copy holds only in-frame clones and misses some; the assay was immunoSEQ multiplex PCR. The sample lists hundreds of thousands of clones; about 60% were seen once. Sequencing used CD4+ T cells sorted from blood, obtained at week 52, from a patient treated with tofacitinib. The receptors originated from a human donor with alopecia areata. Each CDR3 is given with its conserved first and last residue. A D gene is named only where the DNA matches it firmly. Clone size appears in some rows only: once, few, many, or a class for an expanded clone.

v_gene	abundance	d_gene	j_gene	CDR3nt	CDR3aa
TRBV30	-	-	TRBJ2-5	TGTGCCTGGACCCAACGGGGGGAGACCCAGTACTTC	CAWTQRGETQYF
TRBV9	-	-	TRBJ1-1	TGTGCCAGCAGCCCGGGACGGCCGAACACTGAAGCTTTCTTT	CASSPGRPNTEAFF
TRBV9	-	-	TRBJ2-1	TGTGCCAGCAGCGTAGCGGGGTTTAGTGAGCAGTTCTTC	CASSVAGFSEQFF
TRBV7-2	-	-	TRBJ2-3	TGTGCCAGCAGCTTAGATCCCTGGCGGGCGAAAGCTGGGGATACGCAGTATTTT	CASSLDPWRAKAGDTQYF
TRBV2	-	-	TRBJ1-5	TGTGCCAGCAGTCAAAGGGGACAGCCCCAGCATTTT	CASSQRGQPQHF
TRBV11-1	-	-	TRBJ2-1	TGTGCCAGCAGCCCCCGGGGCGGGGCCTACAATGAGCAGTTCTTC	CASSPRGGAYNEQFF
TRBV6-5	-	-	TRBJ2-7	TGTGCCAGCAGTCCCCTAGGGCAGGCCTCCTACGAGCAGTACTTC	CASSPLGQASYEQYF
TRBV30	-	TRBD1	TRBJ1-4	TGTGCCTGGCGCCCGGGACAGGGCTCTAATGAAAAACTGTTTTTT	CAWRPGQGSNEKLFF
TRBV7-9	few	TRBD2	TRBJ2-7	TGTGCCAGCAGCCGCTCATGGTTAGCGGGCTACGAGCAGTACTTC	CASSRSWLAGYEQYF
TRBV30	-	-	TRBJ1-2	TGTGCCTGGAAGTTCTCCGAGTATGGCTACACCTTC	CAWKFSEYGYTF
TRBV30	-	-	TRBJ2-2	TGTGCCTGGAAGCGAGACAGTACGGGCACCGGGGAGCTGTTTTTT	CAWKRDSTGTGELFF
TRBV2	once	-	TRBJ2-3	TGTGCCAGCAGTGAACGGCCCAAATCCGGCGGGGCCATAAGCACAGATACGCAGTATTTT	CASSERPKSGGAISTDTQYF
TRBV9	few	-	TRBJ1-2	TGTGCCAGCAGCGCCTCAGGGGTCAAGGGCTATGGCTACACCTTC	CASSASGVKGYGYTF